The TCR beta chain described here comes from a study of T cell changes during pregnancy in multiple sclerosis. Assay used: immunoSEQ multiplex PCR; TCRdb lists only in-frame clones, some missing. The sample contains approximately 51,000 clones, roughly 94% of which appear only once. Sample: CD4+ T cells from peripheral blood mononuclear cells, taken in the second trimester of pregnancy. This TCR was recovered from a female donor with multiple sclerosis, enrolled in a pregnancy study.

The CDR3 protein is CASSPPGTAEQYF. DNA for the CDR3: TGTGCCAGCAGCCCCCCGGGGACAGCCGAGCAGTACTTC. This chain uses TRBV7-9 with TRBJ2-7; 7 bases agree with TRBD1. The CDR3 runs to 13 residues. V was pared by 5 bases and J by 6 bases, with 7 bases of the junction left unmatched. The V gene's germline CDR1 is SEHNR and CDR2 FQNEAQ (reference sequence).